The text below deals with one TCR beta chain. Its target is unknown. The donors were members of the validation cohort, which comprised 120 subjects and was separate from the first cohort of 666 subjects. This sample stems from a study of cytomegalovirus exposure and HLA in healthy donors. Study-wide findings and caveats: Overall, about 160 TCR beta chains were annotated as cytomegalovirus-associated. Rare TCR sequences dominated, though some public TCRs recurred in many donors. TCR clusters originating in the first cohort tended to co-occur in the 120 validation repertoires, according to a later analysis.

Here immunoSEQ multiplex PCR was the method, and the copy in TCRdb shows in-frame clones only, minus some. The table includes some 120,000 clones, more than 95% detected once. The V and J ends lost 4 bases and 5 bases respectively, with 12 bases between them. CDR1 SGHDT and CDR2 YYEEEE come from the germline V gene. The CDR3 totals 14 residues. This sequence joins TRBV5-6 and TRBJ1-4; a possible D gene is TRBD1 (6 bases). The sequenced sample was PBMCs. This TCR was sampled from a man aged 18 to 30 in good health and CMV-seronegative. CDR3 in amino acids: CASSVPGQNEKLFF. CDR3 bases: TGTGCCAGCAGCGTTCCCGGACAGAATGAAAAACTGTTTTTT. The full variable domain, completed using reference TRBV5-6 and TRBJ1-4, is DAGVTQSPTHLIKTRGQQVTLRCSPKSGHDTVSWYQQALGQGPQFIFQYYEEEERQRGNFPDRFSGHQFPNYSSELNVNALLLGDSALYLCASSVPGQNEKLFFGSGTQLSVL.